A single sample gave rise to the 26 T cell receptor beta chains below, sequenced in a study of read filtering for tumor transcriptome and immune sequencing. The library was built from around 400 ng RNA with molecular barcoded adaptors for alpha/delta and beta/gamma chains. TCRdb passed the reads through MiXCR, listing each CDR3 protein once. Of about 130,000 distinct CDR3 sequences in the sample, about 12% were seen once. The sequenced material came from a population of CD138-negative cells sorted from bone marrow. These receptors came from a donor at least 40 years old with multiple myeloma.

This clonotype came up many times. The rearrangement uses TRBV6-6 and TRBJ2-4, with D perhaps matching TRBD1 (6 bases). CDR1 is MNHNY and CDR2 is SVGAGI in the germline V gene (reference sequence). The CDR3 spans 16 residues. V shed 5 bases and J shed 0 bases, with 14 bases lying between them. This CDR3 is CASSPTGAVAKNIQYF. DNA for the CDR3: TGTGCCAGCAGTCCGACAGGAGCCGTAGCCAAAAACATTCAGTACTTC.

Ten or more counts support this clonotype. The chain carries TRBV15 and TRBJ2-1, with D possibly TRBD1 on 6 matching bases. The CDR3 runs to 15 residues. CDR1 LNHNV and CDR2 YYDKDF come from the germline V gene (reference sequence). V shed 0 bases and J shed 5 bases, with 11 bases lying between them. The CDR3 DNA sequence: TGTGCCACCAGCAGAGATCTAAACAGGGACAATGAGCAGTTCTTC. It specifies CATSRDLNRDNEQFF.

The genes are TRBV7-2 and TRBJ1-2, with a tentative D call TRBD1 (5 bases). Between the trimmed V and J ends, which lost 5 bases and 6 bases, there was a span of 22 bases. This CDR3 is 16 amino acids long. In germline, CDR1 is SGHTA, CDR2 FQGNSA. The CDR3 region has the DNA TGTGCCAGCAGCCAAAACCCGTCAGGCAGGGAAGATGGCTACACCTTC. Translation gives CASSQNPSGREDGYTF.

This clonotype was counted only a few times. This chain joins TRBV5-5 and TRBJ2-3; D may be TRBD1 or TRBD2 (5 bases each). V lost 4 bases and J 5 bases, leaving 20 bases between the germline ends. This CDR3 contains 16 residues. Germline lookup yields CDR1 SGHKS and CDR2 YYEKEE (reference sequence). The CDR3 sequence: CASSTVGAGLGDTQYF. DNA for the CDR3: TGTGCCAGCAGCACGGTCGGGGCAGGGCTGGGAGATACGCAGTATTTT. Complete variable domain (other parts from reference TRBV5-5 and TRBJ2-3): DAGVTQSPTHLIKTRGQQVTLRCSPISGHKSVSWYQQVLGQGPQFIFQYYEKEERGRGNFPDRFSARQFPNYSSELNVNALLLGDSALYLCASSTVGAGLGDTQYFGPGTRLTVL.

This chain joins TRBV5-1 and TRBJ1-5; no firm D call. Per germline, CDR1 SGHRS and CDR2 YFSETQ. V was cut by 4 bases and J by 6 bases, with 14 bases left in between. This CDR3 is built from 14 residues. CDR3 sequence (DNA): TGCGCCAGCAGCCCGGAGGGCCGGGTTCAGCCCCAGCATTTT. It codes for CASSPEGRVQPQHF. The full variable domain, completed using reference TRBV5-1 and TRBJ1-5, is KAGVTQTPRYLIKTRGQQVTLSCSPISGHRSVSWYQQTPGQGLQFLFEYFSETQRNKGNFPGRFSGRQFSNSRSEMNVSTLELGDSALYLCASSPEGRVQPQHFGDGTRLSIL.

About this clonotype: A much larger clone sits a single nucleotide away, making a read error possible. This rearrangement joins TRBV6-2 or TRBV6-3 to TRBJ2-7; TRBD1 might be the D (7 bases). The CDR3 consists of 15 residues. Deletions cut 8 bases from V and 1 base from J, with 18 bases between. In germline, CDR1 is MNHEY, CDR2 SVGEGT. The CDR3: CASENQGGTSYEQYF. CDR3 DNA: TGTGCCAGCGAAAATCAGGGGGGAACTTCCTACGAGCAGTACTTC.

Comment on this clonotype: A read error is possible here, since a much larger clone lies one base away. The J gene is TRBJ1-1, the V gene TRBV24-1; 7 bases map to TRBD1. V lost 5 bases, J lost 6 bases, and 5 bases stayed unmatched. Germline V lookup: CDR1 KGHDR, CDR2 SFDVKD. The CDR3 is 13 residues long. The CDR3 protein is CATSATGTAEAFF. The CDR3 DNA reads TGTGCCACCAGTGCCACCGGGACAGCTGAAGCTTTCTTT.

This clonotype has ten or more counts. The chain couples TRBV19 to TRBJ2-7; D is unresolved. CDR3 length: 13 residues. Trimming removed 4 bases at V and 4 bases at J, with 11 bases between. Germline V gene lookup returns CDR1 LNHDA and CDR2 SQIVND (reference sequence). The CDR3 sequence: CASSTLNSYEQYF. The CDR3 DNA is TGTGCCAGTAGTACCTTAAACAGTTACGAGCAGTACTTC.

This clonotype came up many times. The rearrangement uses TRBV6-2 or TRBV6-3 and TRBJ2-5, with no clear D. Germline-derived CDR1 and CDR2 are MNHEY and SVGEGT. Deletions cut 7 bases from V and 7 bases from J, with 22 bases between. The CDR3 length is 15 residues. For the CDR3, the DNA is TGTGCCAGCACACCGGATTACACCTACTTCCCGACCCAGTACTTC. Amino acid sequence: CASTPDYTYFPTQYF.

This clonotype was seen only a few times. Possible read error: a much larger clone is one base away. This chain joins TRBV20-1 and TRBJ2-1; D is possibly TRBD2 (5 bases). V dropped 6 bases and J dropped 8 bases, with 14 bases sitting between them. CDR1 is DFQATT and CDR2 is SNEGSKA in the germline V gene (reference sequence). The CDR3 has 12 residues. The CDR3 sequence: CSAPTGYDEQFF. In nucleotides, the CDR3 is TGCAGTGCCCCGACGGGATACGATGAGCAGTTCTTC.

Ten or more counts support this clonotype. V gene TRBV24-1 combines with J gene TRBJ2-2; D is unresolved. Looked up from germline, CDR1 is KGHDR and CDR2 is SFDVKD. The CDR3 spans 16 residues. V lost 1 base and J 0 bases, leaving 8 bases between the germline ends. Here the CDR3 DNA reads TGTGCCACCAGTGATTTAGGTCAGACGAACACCGGGGAGCTGTTTTTT. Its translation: CATSDLGQTNTGELFF.

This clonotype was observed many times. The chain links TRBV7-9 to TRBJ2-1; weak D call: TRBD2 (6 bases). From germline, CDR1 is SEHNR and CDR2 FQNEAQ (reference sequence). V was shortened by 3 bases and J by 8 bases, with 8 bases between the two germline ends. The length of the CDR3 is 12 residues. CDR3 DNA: TGTGCCAGCAGCTTGGCTAGCGATGAGCAGTTCTTC. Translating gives CASSLASDEQFF.

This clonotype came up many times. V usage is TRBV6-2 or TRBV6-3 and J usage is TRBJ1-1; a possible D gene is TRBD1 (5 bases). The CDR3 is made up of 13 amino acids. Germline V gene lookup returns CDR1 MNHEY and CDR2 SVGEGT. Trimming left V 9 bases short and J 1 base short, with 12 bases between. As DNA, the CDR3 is TGTGCCAGTACGCCCGGACAGAACACTGAAGCTTTCTTT. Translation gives CASTPGQNTEAFF.

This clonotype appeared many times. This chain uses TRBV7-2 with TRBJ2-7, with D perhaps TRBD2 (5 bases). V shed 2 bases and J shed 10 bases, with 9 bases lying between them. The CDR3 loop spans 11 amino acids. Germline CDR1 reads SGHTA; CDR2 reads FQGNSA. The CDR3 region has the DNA TGTGCCAGCAGCTTACTGGAGGACCAGTACTTC. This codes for CASSLLEDQYF.

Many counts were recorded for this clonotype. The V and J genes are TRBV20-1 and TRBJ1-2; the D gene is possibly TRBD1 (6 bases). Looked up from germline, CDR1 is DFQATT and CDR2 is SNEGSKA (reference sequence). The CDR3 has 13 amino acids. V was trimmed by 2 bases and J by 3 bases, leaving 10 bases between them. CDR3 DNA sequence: TGCAGTGCTAGATTAACAGGGTACTATGGCTACACCTTC. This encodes CSARLTGYYGYTF.

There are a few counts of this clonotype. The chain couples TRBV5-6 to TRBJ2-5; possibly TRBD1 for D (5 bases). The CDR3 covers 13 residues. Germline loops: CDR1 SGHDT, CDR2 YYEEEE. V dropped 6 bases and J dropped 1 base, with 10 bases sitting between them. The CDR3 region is CASKMGLQETQYF. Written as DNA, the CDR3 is TGTGCCAGCAAAATGGGGCTCCAAGAGACCCAGTACTTC.

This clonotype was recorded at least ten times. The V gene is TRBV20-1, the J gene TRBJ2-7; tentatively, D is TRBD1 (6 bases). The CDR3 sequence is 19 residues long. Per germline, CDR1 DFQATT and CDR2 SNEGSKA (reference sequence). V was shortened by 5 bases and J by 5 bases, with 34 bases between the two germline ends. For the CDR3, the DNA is TGCAGTGCTCAGGGCTTAAGTAGTGGCCCGGGACATCGATCCGACGAGCAGTACTTC. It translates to CSAQGLSSGPGHRSDEQYF.

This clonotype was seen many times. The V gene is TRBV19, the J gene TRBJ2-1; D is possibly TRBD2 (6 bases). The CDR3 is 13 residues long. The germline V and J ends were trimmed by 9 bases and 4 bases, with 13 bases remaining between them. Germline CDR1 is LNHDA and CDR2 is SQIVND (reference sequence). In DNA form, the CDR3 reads TGTGCCAGCAGCTCGGGACTTTACAATGAGCAGTTCTTC. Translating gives CASSSGLYNEQFF.

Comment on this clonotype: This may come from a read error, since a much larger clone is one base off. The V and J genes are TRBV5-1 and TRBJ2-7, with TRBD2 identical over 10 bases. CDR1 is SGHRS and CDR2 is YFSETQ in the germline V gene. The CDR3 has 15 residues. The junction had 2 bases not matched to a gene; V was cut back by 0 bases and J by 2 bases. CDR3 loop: CASSLASGSAYEQYF. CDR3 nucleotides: TGCGCCAGCAGCTTGGCTAGCGGGAGTGCCTACGAGCAGTACTTC.

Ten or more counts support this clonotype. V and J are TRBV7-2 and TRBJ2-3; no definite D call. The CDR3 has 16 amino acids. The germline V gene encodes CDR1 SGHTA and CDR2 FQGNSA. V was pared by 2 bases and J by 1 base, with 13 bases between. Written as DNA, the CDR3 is TGTGCCAGCAGCTTAAACTGGTCACCGGGCACAGATACGCAGTATTTT. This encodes CASSLNWSPGTDTQYF.

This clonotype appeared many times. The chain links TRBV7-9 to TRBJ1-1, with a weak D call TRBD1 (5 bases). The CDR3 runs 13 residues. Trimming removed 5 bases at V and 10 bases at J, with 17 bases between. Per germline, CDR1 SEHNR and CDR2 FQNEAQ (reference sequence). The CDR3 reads CASSPSRGSAAFF. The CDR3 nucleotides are TGTGCCAGCAGCCCGTCGAGGGGTAGTGCAGCTTTCTTT.

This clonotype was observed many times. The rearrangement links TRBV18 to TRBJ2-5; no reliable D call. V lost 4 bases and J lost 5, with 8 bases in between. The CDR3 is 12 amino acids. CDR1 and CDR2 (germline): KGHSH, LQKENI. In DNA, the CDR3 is TGTGCCAGCTCACTGGAATTGGAGACCCAGTACTTC. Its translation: CASSLELETQYF.

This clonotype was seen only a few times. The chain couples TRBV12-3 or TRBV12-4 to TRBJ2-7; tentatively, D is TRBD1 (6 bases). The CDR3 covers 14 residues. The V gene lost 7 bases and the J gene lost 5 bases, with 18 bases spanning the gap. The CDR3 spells CASTPNRAGNEQYF. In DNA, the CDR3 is TGTGCCAGCACCCCGAACAGGGCTGGGAACGAGCAGTACTTC.

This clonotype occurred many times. In nucleotides, the CDR3 is TGTGCCATCAGTGAGTCGGCCGAGAACACTGAAGCTTTCTTT. This translates into CAISESAENTEAFF. The chain has TRBV10-3 and TRBJ1-1, with D hard to call. This CDR3 comprises 14 residues. Germline CDR1 reads ENHRY; CDR2 reads SYGVKD. With 0 bases removed from V and 1 base from J, the gap between germline ends came to 6 bases.

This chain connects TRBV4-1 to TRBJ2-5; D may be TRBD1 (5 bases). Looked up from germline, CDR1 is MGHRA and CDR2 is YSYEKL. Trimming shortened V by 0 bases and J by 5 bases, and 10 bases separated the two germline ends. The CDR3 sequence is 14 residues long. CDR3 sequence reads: CASSQEGAGETQYF. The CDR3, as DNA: TGCGCCAGCAGCCAAGAAGGGGCCGGGGAGACCCAGTACTTC.

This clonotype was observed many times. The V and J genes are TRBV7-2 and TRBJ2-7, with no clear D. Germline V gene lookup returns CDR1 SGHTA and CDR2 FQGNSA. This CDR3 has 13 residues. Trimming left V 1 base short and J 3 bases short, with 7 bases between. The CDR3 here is CASSLGPSYEQYF. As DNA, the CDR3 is TGTGCCAGCAGCTTAGGGCCTAGCTACGAGCAGTACTTC.